This TCR beta chain stems from a study of T cells in Graves' hyperthyroidism and ophthalmopathy (dated by TCRdb to about 2019). Background on the whole study: Peripheral blood was collected at initial diagnosis, before any treatment. A discovery cohort of about a hundred patients, approximately 45 with Graves' ophthalmopathy and under 60 with stable Graves' hyperthyroidism, was used to find distinguishing TCR V-J signatures. An independent validation cohort of around 20 hyperthyroidism patients and over 15 patients who later progressed to ophthalmopathy tested prospective prediction of ophthalmopathy. The 100 or so discovery patients were divided at random into training and test sets in a 7:3 ratio. Thyroid tissue and blood T-cell repertoires from roughly 6 Graves' hyperthyroidism patients were also compared in the study. After blood sampling, hyperthyroidism patients were treated with methimazole at a starting dose of 30 mg daily, and ophthalmopathy patients were treated with high-dose intravenous methylprednisolone. TCR Vbeta CDR3 sequencing of 120 to 150 peripheral blood samples (over 40 ophthalmopathy, 75 to 85 hyperthyroidism and some 17 progressor patients) is reported in the paper.

Beyond this particular receptor, the publication reports: Most expanded thyroid clonotypes (frequency above 0.001) were also detected in blood, suggesting blood repertoires may reflect thyroid immune responses. A model built on a 13 V-J signature distinguished ophthalmopathy from stable hyperthyroidism, reaching 87.88% sensitivity and about 81% specificity in cross-validation and 80%/75% in testing. Sample size was not statistically predetermined, and investigators were not blinded to group allocation. In validation, the model predicted progression to ophthalmopathy a median of approximately 6.3 months before onset, with around 70% sensitivity and about 75% specificity.

Moderately to severely active disease, a Clinical Activity Score of at least 3, a NOSPECS grade of at least 4, and a duration under 3 months were present in ophthalmopathy patients. Any patient with an uncontrolled infection, another autoimmune disease, pregnancy or lactation was excluded. Clinical symptoms, serum thyroxine and TRAb, thyroid ultrasound, and orbital computed tomography formed the basis for the diagnoses. PBMCs were isolated from 8 to 10 ml of fresh peripheral blood by Ficoll-Paque density gradient centrifugation. Trizol reagent was used to extract total RNA, and RNA quality was then checked on an Agilent 2100 Bioanalyzer. The TCR beta CDR3 regions were amplified from the RNA transcripts. The TCR CDR3 was subjected to a first round of RT-PCR using the HTBI primer set and the Qiagen OneStep RT-PCR kit. A second multiplex PCR round built the libraries, followed by size selection and purification. Paired-end sequencing of the libraries was performed with 100 bp reads on an Illumina HiSeq2000. From the authors' description of their analysis: SOAPnuke was used to process the raw data, throwing out any read that contained adapters or uncalled bases, had a mean Phred below 15, or lacked an exact constant-primer or identifier match. High-quality paired reads were merged using COPE v1.2.5, and each unique nucleotide sequence was defined as a clonotype. MiTCR v1.1 was used to align clonotypes to the IMGT TRBV, TRBD and TRBJ reference segments. Only V-J combinations with frequency above 0.0001, covering 99.2% of repertoires, were analysed. The TCS score was defined as F50 (clonal expansion) divided by E x V (chaos), with BLOSUM62-based TCRdist calculated between CDR3 peptides within each V-J. Welch's t-statistics and random forest reduced roughly 500 V-J features to fewer than 15, which were used in a naive Bayes classifier (R e1071). In-frame beta chains were kept once TCRdb had trimmed the public reads at Q25 with fastp and called clones with MiXCR. Rows are combined by CDR3 protein, so each entry shows the most common genes and DNA. The authors' filters were not applied to this entry. This sample lists roughly 640,000 distinct CDR3 sequences; approximately 15% were detected once. Together, the top ten hold roughly 3.3% of the sample.

A note on this clonotype: Its cognate antigen has yet to be identified. Nothing much larger sits one base from this clone, and base qualities are not available.

Including cysteine and phenylalanine, the CDR3 has 17 amino acids. Only the CDR3 region is kept as DNA, spanning 51 bases read in frame from base 1. V is pruned by 5 bases and J by 1 base, leaving 13 bases of the junction without a gene match. The chain is assembled from TRBV12-3 or TRBV12-4 and TRBJ2-7, and TRBD1 matches 8 of the central bases. This clonotype was sampled from a woman in her thirties or forties with Graves' ophthalmopathy. The sequenced sample was blood. The CDR3 protein sequence reads: CASSPRTGTLGSYEQYF. The DNA is as follows: TGTGCCAGCAGTCCCCGGACAGGGACCTTAGGGTCCTACGAGCAGTACTTC.